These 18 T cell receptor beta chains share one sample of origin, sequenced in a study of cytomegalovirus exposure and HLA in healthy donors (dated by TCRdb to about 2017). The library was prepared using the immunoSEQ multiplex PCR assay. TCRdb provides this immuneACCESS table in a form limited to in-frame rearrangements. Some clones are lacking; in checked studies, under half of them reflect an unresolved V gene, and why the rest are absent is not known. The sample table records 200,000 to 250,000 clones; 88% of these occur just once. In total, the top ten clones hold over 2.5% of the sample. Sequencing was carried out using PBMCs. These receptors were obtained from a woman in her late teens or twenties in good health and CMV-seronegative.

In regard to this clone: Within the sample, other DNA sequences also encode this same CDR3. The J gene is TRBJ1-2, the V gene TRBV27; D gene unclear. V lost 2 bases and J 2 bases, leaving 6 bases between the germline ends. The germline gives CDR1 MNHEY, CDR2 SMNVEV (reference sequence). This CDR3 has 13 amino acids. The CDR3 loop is CASSLRGNYGYTF. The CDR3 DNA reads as TGTGCCAGCAGTTTAAGAGGGAACTATGGCTACACCTTC.

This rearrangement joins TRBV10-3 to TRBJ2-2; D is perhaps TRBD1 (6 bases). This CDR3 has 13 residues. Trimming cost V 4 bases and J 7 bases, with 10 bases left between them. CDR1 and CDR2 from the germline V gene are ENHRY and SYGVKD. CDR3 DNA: TGTGCCATCAGTGGAGGGGGAAGCGGGGAGCTGTTTTTT. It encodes CAISGGGSGELFF.

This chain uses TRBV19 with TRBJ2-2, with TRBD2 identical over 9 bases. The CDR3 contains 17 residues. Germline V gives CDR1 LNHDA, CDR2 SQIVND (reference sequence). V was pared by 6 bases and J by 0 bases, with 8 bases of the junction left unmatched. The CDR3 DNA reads TGTGCCAGTAGAAGGGGCGGGAGGGCCCCGAACACCGGGGAGCTGTTTTTT. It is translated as CASRRGGRAPNTGELFF.

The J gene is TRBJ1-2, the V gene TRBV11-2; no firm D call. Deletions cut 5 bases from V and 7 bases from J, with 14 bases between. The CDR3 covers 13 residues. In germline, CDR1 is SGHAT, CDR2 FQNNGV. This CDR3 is CASSPSGRAGYTF. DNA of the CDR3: TGTGCCAGCAGCCCCTCGGGGAGAGCTGGCTACACCTTC.

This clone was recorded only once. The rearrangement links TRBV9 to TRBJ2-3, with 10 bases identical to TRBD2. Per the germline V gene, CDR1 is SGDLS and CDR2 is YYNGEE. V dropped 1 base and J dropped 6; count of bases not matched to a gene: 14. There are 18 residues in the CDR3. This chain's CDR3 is CASSVRGESSGGFDTQYF. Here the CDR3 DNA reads TGTGCCAGCAGCGTACGGGGGGAGTCTAGCGGGGGCTTCGATACGCAGTATTTT.

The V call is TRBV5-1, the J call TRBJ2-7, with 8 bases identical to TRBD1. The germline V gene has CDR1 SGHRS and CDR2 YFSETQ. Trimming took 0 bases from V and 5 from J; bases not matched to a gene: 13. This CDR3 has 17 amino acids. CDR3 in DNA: TGCGCCAGCAGCTTGGAGGGGCTGCGACAGGGGTCCGACGAGCAGTACTTC. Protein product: CASSLEGLRQGSDEQYF.

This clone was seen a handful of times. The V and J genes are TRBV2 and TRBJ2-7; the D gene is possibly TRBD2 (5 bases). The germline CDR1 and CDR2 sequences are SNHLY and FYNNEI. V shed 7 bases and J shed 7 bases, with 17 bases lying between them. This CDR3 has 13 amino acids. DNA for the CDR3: TGTGCCAGCAAGAGGCGACTTCGAGGGGAGCAGTACTTC. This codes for CASKRRLRGEQYF. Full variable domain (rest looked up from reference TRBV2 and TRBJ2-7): EPEVTQTPSHQVTQMGQEVILRCVPISNHLYFYWYRQILGQKVEFLVSFYNNEISEKSEIFDDQFSVERPDGSNFTLKIRSTKLEDSAMYFCASKRRLRGEQYFGPGTRLTVT.

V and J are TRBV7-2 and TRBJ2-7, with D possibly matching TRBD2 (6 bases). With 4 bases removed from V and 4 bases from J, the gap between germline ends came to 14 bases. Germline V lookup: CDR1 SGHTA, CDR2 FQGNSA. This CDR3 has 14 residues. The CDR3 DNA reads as TGTGCCAGCAGCTCGGACTATGCCGCATACGAGCAGTACTTC. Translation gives CASSSDYAAYEQYF.

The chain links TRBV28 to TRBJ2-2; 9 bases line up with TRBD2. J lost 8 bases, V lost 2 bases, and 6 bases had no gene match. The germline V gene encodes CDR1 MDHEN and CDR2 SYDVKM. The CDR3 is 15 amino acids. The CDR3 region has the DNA TGTGCCAGCAGTTTAATAGCGGGAGATCCTGGGGAGCTGTTTTTT. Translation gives CASSLIAGDPGELFF.

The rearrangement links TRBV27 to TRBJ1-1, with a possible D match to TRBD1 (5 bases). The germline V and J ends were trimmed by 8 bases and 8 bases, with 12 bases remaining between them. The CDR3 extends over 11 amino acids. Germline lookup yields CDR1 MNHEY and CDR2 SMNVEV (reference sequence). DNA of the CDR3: TGTGCCAGCCTCCTAGGGGCCGAAGCTTTCTTT. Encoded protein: CASLLGAEAFF.

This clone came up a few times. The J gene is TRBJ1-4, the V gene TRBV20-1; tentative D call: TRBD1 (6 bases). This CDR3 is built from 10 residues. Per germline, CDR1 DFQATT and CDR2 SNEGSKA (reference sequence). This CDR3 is CGTGTEKLFF. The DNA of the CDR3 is TGCGGAACAGGGACTGAAAAACTGTTTTTT.

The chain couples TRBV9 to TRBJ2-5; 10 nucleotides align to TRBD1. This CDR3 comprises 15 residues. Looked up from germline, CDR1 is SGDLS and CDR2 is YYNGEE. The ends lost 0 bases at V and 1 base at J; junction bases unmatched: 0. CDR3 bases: TGTGCCAGCAGCGTAGGGACAGGGGGCCAAGAGACCCAGTACTTC. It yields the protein CASSVGTGGQETQYF.

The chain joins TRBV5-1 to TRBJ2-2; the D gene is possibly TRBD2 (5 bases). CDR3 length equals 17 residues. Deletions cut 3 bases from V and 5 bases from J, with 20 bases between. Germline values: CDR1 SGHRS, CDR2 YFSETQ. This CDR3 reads CASSSKPSGPRTGELFF. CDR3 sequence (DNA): TGCGCCAGCAGCTCGAAACCAAGCGGTCCGAGAACCGGGGAGCTGTTTTTT.

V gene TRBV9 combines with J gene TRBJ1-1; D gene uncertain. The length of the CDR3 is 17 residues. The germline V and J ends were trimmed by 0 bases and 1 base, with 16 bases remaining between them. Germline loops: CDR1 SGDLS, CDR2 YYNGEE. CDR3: CASSVAVGEVGNTEAFF. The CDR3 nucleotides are TGTGCCAGCAGCGTAGCGGTTGGAGAGGTAGGGAACACTGAAGCTTTCTTT.

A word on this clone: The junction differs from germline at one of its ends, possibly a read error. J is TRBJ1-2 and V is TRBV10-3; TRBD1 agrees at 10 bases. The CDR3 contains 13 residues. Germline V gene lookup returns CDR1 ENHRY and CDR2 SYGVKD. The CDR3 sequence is CAITGQGGYGYTF. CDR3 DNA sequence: TGTGCCATCACCGGACAGGGGGGGTATGGCTACACTTTC.

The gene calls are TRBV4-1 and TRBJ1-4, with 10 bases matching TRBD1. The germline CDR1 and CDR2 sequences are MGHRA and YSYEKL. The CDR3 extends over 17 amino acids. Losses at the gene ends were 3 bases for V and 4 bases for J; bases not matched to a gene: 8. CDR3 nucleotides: TGCGCCAGCAGCCAGTTAGACAGGGGGCAGGGTAATGAAAAACTGTTTTTT. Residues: CASSQLDRGQGNEKLFF.

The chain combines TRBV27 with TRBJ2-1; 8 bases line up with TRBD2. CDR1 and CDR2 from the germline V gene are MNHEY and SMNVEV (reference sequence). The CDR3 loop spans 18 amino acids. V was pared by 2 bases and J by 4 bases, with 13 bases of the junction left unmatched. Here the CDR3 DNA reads TGTGCCAGCAGTTTACCGGGGGGTACTAGCGGAGGGTACAATGAGCAGTTCTTC. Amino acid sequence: CASSLPGGTSGGYNEQFF.

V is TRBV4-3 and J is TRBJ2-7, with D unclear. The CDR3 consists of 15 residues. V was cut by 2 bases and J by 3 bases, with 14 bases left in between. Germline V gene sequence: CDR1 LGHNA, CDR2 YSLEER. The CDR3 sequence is CASSQIREMSYEQYF. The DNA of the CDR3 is TGCGCCAGCAGCCAAATCCGTGAAATGAGCTACGAGCAGTACTTC.